These T cell receptor beta chains were read from a single sample in a study of T-cell reconstitution after alpha-beta-depleted transplantation in children. One entry per CDR3 protein results from TCRdb running MiXCR on the PCR reads. This table has 65,000 to 85,000 distinct CDR3 sequences, roughly a tenth appearing once. The source was PBMCs, collected before TCRalphabeta/CD19-depleted stem cell transplant. Source of these receptors: a boy under 18 with acute myeloid leukemia, due to receive a stem cell transplant. CDR3s include the opening cysteine and the closing phenylalanine or tryptophan. A D gene is named only where the DNA matches it firmly. For some rows the clone size is stated as once, few or many, or as a class when expanded; others skip it.

TRBJ2-5 TRBV20-1 many TRBD2 TGCAGTGCTAGAGTCCCTGAGCGGGGGTTACAAGAGACCCAGTACTTC CSARVPERGLQETQYF
TRBJ1-5 TRBV5-6 many NA TGTGCCAGCAGCCACTGGACAGTTAGGGGCAATCAGCCCCAGCATTTT CASSHWTVRGNQPQHF
TRBJ2-1 TRBV7-9 many TRBD2 TGTGCCAGCAGCCCCGGACTAGCGGGGGGTGATGAGCAGTTCTTC CASSPGLAGGDEQFF
TRBJ2-1 TRBV5-5 many NA TGTGCCAGCAGCTTTGGTAACATGGCCTACAATGAGCAGTTCTTC CASSFGNMAYNEQFF
TRBJ2-2 TRBV7-2 many NA TGTGCCAGCAGCTTAGCCGGGATGAACACCGGGGAGCTGTTTTTT CASSLAGMNTGELFF
TRBJ2-4 TRBV28 many NA TGTGCCAGCAGTGTCAAATGGACAGCCAAAAACATTCAGTACTTC CASSVKWTAKNIQYF
TRBJ2-3 TRBV7-7 many NA TGTGCTAGCAGCTTACGCGGGATTGATGGAGATACGCAGTATTTT CASSLRGIDGDTQYF
TRBJ2-7 TRBV4-3 many TRBD1 TGCGCCAGCAGCCAACGACAGGGGGTTTTTAACGAGCAGTACTTC CASSQRQGVFNEQYF
TRBJ2-2 TRBV7-9 many NA TGTGCCAGCAGCCTCGAAGACCGATTGATCACCGGGGAGCTGTTTTTT CASSLEDRLITGELFF
TRBJ2-1 TRBV5-1 many NA TGCGCCAGCAAACAGGGAGATGAGCAGTTCTTC CASKQGDEQFF
TRBJ2-7 TRBV28 many NA TGTGCCACCGGCTGGGCCCGCAGCTCCTACGAGCAGTACTTC CATGWARSSYEQYF
TRBJ1-2 TRBV6-4 many NA TGTGCCAGCAGTGAGGCCCCGGGGGACTATGGCTACACCTTC CASSEAPGDYGYTF
TRBJ2-7 TRBV5-5 NA NA TGTGCCAGCAGCTTGTCAGGGGGGTTCTACGAGCAGTACTTC CASSLSGGFYEQYF
TRBJ1-1 TRBV28 many NA TGTGCCAGCAGTTTTTCGGGTGGTGAAGCTTTCTTT CASSFSGGEAFF
TRBJ1-1 TRBV6-2/TRBV6-3 many TRBD1 TGTGCCAGCAGTTACGTGACAGGGATGAACACTGAAGCTTTCTTT CASSYVTGMNTEAFF
TRBJ2-7 TRBV27 many NA TGTGCCAGCAGTTACGCGACCCTGACCGGGTACGAGCAGTACTTC CASSYATLTGYEQYF
TRBJ2-7 TRBV25-1 many TRBD2 TGTGCCAGCAGTGAAGAGGGGACTAGATCTGGAGAGCAGTACTTC CASSEEGTRSGEQYF
TRBJ2-6 TRBV3-1 NA NA TGTGCCTGCTTGGCGAGCGGCCTACACTCTGGGGCCAACGTCCTGACTTTC CACLASGLHSGANVLTF